This TCR beta chain was identified during a study of blood T cell repertoires in COVID-19. Study overall: Donors in the United States, Italy and Spain gave samples during acute or convalescent COVID-19. Nucleic acid was either cDNA or gDNA, and it came from T cells, B-cell-depleted T cells, or PBMCs.

Authors' methods: Amplification of reference gene primers was used by the study to estimate nucleated cell counts. Repertoires were generated with immunoSEQ multiplex PCR, while TCRdb's copy carries only in-frame clones and drops some. V and J calls and clone size are copied from that table; D and trimming were computed from the DNA. Among approximately 500,000 clones listed, approximately 89% were seen once. The Seattle patients joined while their infection was active and were tracked longitudinally afterward. Looked up from germline, CDR1 is MGHRA and CDR2 is YSYEKL. The CDR3 sequence is 14 residues long. The J segment lost 1 base and the V segment lost 5 bases, leaving 4 bases of the junction unmatched.

The receptor was derived from a young man with COVID-19, enrolled during active disease. What was sequenced was peripheral blood. V and J are TRBV4-1 and TRBJ1-1; 7 bases line up with TRBD1. The CDR3 here is CASSAYRGNTEAFF. The CDR3 bases are TGCGCCAGCAGCGCATACAGGGGGAACACTGAAGCTTTCTTT.